The 24 T cell receptor beta chains in this list originate from one sample, sequenced in a study of OX40 agonist ivuxolimab in advanced cancers. This table comes from immunoSEQ multiplex PCR, and its TCRdb copy is limited to in-frame clones, with some not included. The sample lists about 100,000 clones, less than 95% occurring once. Sequenced here: CD4+ or CD8+ T cells sorted from blood, sampled in a trial of the OX40 agonist ivuxolimab. The receptors here all came from an adult with an advanced solid tumor such as melanoma, head and neck, liver or kidney cancer.

The sample holds a few counts of this clone. The rearrangement links TRBV2 to TRBJ1-4; D remains unclear. CDR3 length: 13 residues. CDR1 and CDR2 (germline): SNHLY, FYNNEI. Trimming pared 6 bases from V and 4 bases from J, leaving 9 bases between. CDR3 coding DNA: TGTGCCAGCAGCGCTCTGCGTAATGAAAAACTGTTTTTT. Amino acid sequence: CASSALRNEKLFF.

The gene calls are TRBV7-2 and TRBJ2-5, with D perhaps TRBD1 (5 bases). This CDR3 region has 13 residues. V was pared by 5 bases and J by 4 bases, with 11 bases between. Germline V gene lookup returns CDR1 SGHTA and CDR2 FQGNSA. This CDR3 is CASSPRQTETQYF. In DNA form, the CDR3 reads TGTGCCAGCAGCCCTCGACAGACAGAGACCCAGTACTTC.

The CDR3 reads CASSSSPGSYEQYF. CDR3 coding DNA: TGTGCCAGCAGCTCCTCACCAGGGTCCTACGAGCAGTACTTC. V and J are TRBV5-5 and TRBJ2-7; TRBD1 might be the D (5 bases). The CDR3 extends over 14 amino acids. Looked up from germline, CDR1 is SGHKS and CDR2 is YYEKEE (reference sequence). Trimming removed 3 bases from V and 1 base from J, with 11 bases in between.

This chain connects TRBV2 to TRBJ2-7; TRBD1 is a possible D gene (7 bases). There are 14 residues in the CDR3. Germline V gene sequence: CDR1 SNHLY, CDR2 FYNNEI. Trimming shortened V by 7 bases and J by 5 bases, and 18 bases separated the two germline ends. The CDR3, as DNA: TGTGCCAGCAAGGTCGGAGGGGGCTTCCACGAGCAGTACTTC. This encodes CASKVGGGFHEQYF.

The CDR3 spells CASSQGSGASYNEQFF. The CDR3 nucleotides read TGTGCCAGCAGCCAAGGTAGTGGGGCGTCCTACAATGAGCAGTTCTTC. The gene calls are TRBV14 and TRBJ2-1; D possibly corresponds to TRBD1 (5 bases). Trimming cost V 1 base and J 1 base, with 11 bases left between them. The CDR3 is 16 residues long. The germline CDR1 and CDR2 sequences are SGHDN and FVKESK.

The rearrangement links TRBV15 to TRBJ1-5; D remains unclear. Germline-derived CDR1 and CDR2 are LNHNV and YYDKDF (reference sequence). Trimming took 3 bases from V and 5 from J, leaving 5 bases between them. This CDR3 has 12 residues. The CDR3 region has the DNA TGTGCCACCAGCAGTTTAGATCAGCCCCAGCATTTT. This translates into CATSSLDQPQHF.

The chain employs TRBV6-5 and TRBJ2-7, with TRBD1 matching over 10 bases. Germline V lookup: CDR1 MNHEY, CDR2 SVGAGI. The V gene end was trimmed by 5 bases and the J gene end by 4 bases; junction bases not matched to a gene: 5. CDR3 length: 14 residues. This chain's CDR3 is CASSRRDRGYEQYF. The CDR3 DNA reads as TGTGCCAGCAGTCGTCGGGACAGGGGTTACGAGCAGTACTTC.

The chain uses TRBV28 and TRBJ2-1, with TRBD2 matching over 7 bases. Unmatched junction bases numbered 9, after V lost 5 bases and J lost 5 bases. CDR3 size: 15 residues. Germline V gene data show CDR1 as MDHEN and CDR2 as SYDVKM. The CDR3 spells CASSTPGLNNNEQFF. The CDR3 coding sequence is TGTGCCAGCAGTACCCCGGGACTAAATAACAATGAGCAGTTCTTC.

The chain recombines TRBV7-2 with TRBJ1-4, with 7 bases that match TRBD1. The junction had 5 bases not matched to a gene; V was cut back by 0 bases and J by 7 bases. The germline V gene has CDR1 SGHTA and CDR2 FQGNSA. The CDR3 covers 15 residues. The CDR3 nucleotides are TGTGCCAGCAGCTTAGCACAGGGGTTGGGTGAAAAACTGTTTTTT. Its protein product is CASSLAQGLGEKLFF.

V is TRBV10-3 and J is TRBJ2-1, with 8 bases that match TRBD2. V shed 3 bases and J 5 bases; nucleotides not matched to a gene: 6. Germline V CDR1 and CDR2: ENHRY, SYGVKD. The CDR3 consists of 15 residues. The CDR3 loop is CAISDLTGGHNEQFF. The CDR3 DNA is TGTGCCATCAGTGATCTAACGGGAGGGCACAATGAGCAGTTCTTC.

This sequence joins TRBV6-6 and TRBJ2-5; 10 bases are a match to TRBD1. Germline-derived CDR1 and CDR2 are MNHNY and SVGAGI (reference sequence). V gave up 6 bases and J gave up 2 bases; unmatched junction bases: 6. The CDR3 totals 15 residues. CDR3 protein: CASRRGQGIQETQYF. In DNA, the CDR3 is TGTGCCAGCAGAAGGGGACAGGGGATTCAAGAGACCCAGTACTTC.

The rearrangement uses TRBV7-8 and TRBJ2-5; 7 nucleotides agree with TRBD1. Germline loops: CDR1 SGHVS, CDR2 FQNEAQ. The CDR3 loop spans 14 amino acids. V lost 1 base and J lost 5; bases outside the gene matches: 4. The chain's CDR3 is CASSLDRGYETQYF. The CDR3 nucleotides are TGTGCCAGCAGCTTAGACAGGGGATACGAGACCCAGTACTTC.

As to this clone: Other DNA sequences in the same sample also yield this CDR3. This rearrangement joins TRBV9 to TRBJ2-3; 14 bases map to TRBD2. V shed 3 bases and J 1 base; nucleotides not matched to a gene: 1. Germline V CDR1 and CDR2: SGDLS, YYNGEE. The CDR3 covers 16 residues. The DNA for the CDR3 is TGTGCCAGCAGCGCGGGACTAGCGGGAGGCACAGATACGCAGTATTTT. This encodes CASSAGLAGGTDTQYF.

The J gene is TRBJ2-1, the V gene TRBV19; 8 nucleotides align to TRBD1. This CDR3 region has 19 residues. Germline V gene data show CDR1 as LNHDA and CDR2 as SQIVND (reference sequence). Losses at the gene ends were 3 bases for V and 0 bases for J; bases not matched to a gene: 13. The CDR3 protein is CASSIGASGGSSSYNEQFF. The DNA of the CDR3 is TGTGCCAGTAGTATTGGTGCTTCAGGGGGCAGCAGCTCCTACAATGAGCAGTTCTTC.

This clone was detected only once. The same CDR3 arises from other DNA sequences in this sample as well. The gene calls are TRBV2 and TRBJ2-1; 7 bases align to TRBD1. The J segment lost 4 bases and the V segment lost 5 bases, leaving 5 bases of the junction unmatched. The CDR3 has 14 residues. The germline gives CDR1 SNHLY, CDR2 FYNNEI. CDR3 sequence: CASSRQGRYNEQFF. The CDR3 DNA reads TGTGCCAGCAGTAGACAGGGACGTTACAATGAGCAGTTCTTC.

V usage is TRBV19 and J usage is TRBJ2-2; 14 nucleotides match TRBD2. With V trimmed by 6 bases and J by 1 base, 1 base remained unmatched. The CDR3 has 16 amino acids. Germline V lookup: CDR1 LNHDA, CDR2 SQIVND (reference sequence). The CDR3 here is CASSGLAGGNTGELFF. The CDR3 DNA follows: TGTGCCAGTAGCGGACTAGCGGGAGGGAACACCGGGGAGCTGTTTTTT.

The rearrangement uses TRBV7-2 and TRBJ2-1; 7 nucleotides agree with TRBD1. J lost 4 bases, V lost 6 bases, and 6 bases had no gene match. CDR3 length equals 14 residues. CDR1 is SGHTA, CDR2 FQGNSA, per germline. DNA for the CDR3: TGTGCCAGCAGGAGGTCGACAGGGTACAATGAGCAGTTCTTC. The encoded protein is CASRRSTGYNEQFF. The full variable domain, rest sourced from reference TRBV7-2 and TRBJ2-1, is GAGVSQSPSNKVTEKGKDVELRCDPISGHTALYWYRQSLGQGLEFLIYFQGNSAPDKSGLPSDRFSAERTGGSVSTLTIQRTQQEDSAVYLCASRRSTGYNEQFFGPGTRLTVL.

The chain carries TRBV4-3 and TRBJ2-7; D is undetermined. Trimming cost V 0 bases and J 3 bases, with 12 bases left between them. The CDR3 sequence is 15 residues long. CDR1 is LGHNA and CDR2 is YSLEER in the germline V gene. The chain's CDR3 is CASSQDRQNFYEQYF. As DNA, the CDR3 is TGCGCCAGCAGCCAAGATCGGCAGAACTTCTACGAGCAGTACTTC.

J is TRBJ2-7 and V is TRBV28; no definite D call. The CDR3 is 12 residues long. Trimming cost V 8 bases and J 2 bases, with 10 bases left between them. Germline assignment: CDR1 MDHEN and CDR2 SYDVKM. The CDR3 protein is CASLKYPYEQYF. As DNA, the CDR3 is TGTGCCAGCCTAAAATACCCCTACGAGCAGTACTTC.

The chain joins TRBV2 to TRBJ2-5; D possibly corresponds to TRBD2 (7 bases). The V and J ends lost 6 bases and 7 bases respectively, with 21 bases between them. Germline V gene sequence: CDR1 SNHLY, CDR2 FYNNEI. This CDR3 comprises 15 residues. This CDR3 is CASRSGTPSSGTQYF. In DNA form, the CDR3 reads TGTGCCAGCAGAAGCGGGACACCGTCCAGCGGGACCCAGTACTTC. Drawing the rest from reference TRBV2 and TRBJ2-5, the complete variable domain is EPEVTQTPSHQVTQMGQEVILRCVPISNHLYFYWYRQILGQKVEFLVSFYNNEISEKSEIFDDQFSVERPDGSNFTLKIRSTKLEDSAMYFCASRSGTPSSGTQYFGPGTRLLVL.

The chain combines TRBV29-1 with TRBJ1-1; tentative D call: TRBD1 (5 bases). V was shortened by 7 bases and J by 6 bases, with 15 bases between the two germline ends. Germline assignment: CDR1 SQVTM and CDR2 ANQGSEA. This CDR3 is built from 12 residues. The CDR3 spells CSANAGTAEAFF. The CDR3 DNA follows: TGCAGCGCAAACGCCGGGACTGCTGAAGCTTTCTTT. Full variable domain (remainder filled in from reference TRBV29-1 and TRBJ1-1): SAVISQKPSRDICQRGTSLTIQCQVDSQVTMMFWYRQQPGQSLTLIATANQGSEATYESGFVIDKFPISRPNLTFSTLTVSNMSPEDSSIYLCSANAGTAEAFFGQGTRLTVV.

V usage is TRBV21-1 and J usage is TRBJ2-1; the table's D gene call, TRBD1, was not cross checked with the DNA. TRBV21-1 is recorded as a pseudogene. CDR3 length: 15 residues. CDR3 residues: CAEERTGGGFGEQFF. The CDR3, as DNA: TGTGCCGAGGAGAGGACAGGAGGGGGATTCGGGGAGCAGTTCTTC.

V is TRBV4-3 and J is TRBJ2-4, with D perhaps given as TRBD1 or TRBD2 (6 bases each). Trimming cost V 5 bases and J 7 bases, with 18 bases left between them. CDR3 size: 15 residues. Per the germline V gene, CDR1 is LGHNA and CDR2 is YSLEER. The CDR3 spells CASSESRGRVNIQYF. The CDR3 bases are TGCGCCAGCAGCGAATCCCGGGGGCGCGTGAACATTCAGTACTTC.

V gene TRBV7-3 combines with J gene TRBJ1-2; D gene uncertain. The CDR3 consists of 15 residues. V lost 0 bases, J lost 8 bases, and 16 bases lay in between. Germline loops: CDR1 SGHTA, CDR2 FQGTGA. This CDR3 reads CASSLTGGPWRGYTF. The CDR3 region has the DNA TGTGCCAGCAGCTTAACGGGAGGCCCATGGCGGGGCTACACCTTC. Drawing the rest from reference TRBV7-3 and TRBJ1-2, the complete variable domain is GAGVSQTPSNKVTEKGKYVELRCDPISGHTALYWYRQSLGQGPEFLIYFQGTGAADDSGLPNDRFFAVRPEGSVSTLKIQRTERGDSAVYLCASSLTGGPWRGYTFGSGTRLTVV.